These 25 T cell receptor beta chains share one sample of origin, sequenced in a study of T cell repertoires in cytomegalovirus infection. The antigens for these receptors are not known. MiXCR, run by TCRdb on the reads, gives a single entry per CDR3 protein. The table has approximately 990,000 distinct CDR3 sequences, around a third seen once; the top ten hold more than 13%. The material sequenced was cultured CD8+ T cells from PBMCs, taken from culture after CMV antigen stimulation. The receptors shown here come from a human donor in good health (CMV status not recorded). Some clones in this sample may be carry-over from other donors' samples.

The chain has TRBV15 and TRBJ1-4; 7 positions agree with TRBD1. The CDR3 runs 17 residues. Germline CDR1 is LNHNV and CDR2 is YYDKDF (reference sequence). The V and J ends lost 0 bases and 6 bases, in that order; junction bases with no gene match: 10. The chain's CDR3 is CATSRERAPGGYEKLFF. CDR3 in DNA: TGTGCCACCAGCAGAGAAAGGGCCCCAGGGGGGTATGAAAAACTGTTTTTT.

This clonotype was recorded a few times. The genes are TRBV27 and TRBJ1-5, with TRBD1 identical over 8 bases. The J segment lost 0 bases and the V segment lost 9 bases, leaving 13 bases of the junction unmatched. Per germline, CDR1 MNHEY and CDR2 SMNVEV (reference sequence). This CDR3 comprises 17 residues. The CDR3 DNA follows: TGTGCCAGTCAGCCAGGACAGGGATCTTATAGCAATCAGCCCCAGCATTTT. Its protein is CASQPGQGSYSNQPQHF.

This clonotype appeared a few times. The V gene is TRBV12-3 or TRBV12-4, the J gene TRBJ1-3; TRBD1 is a possible D gene (5 bases). Trimming shortened V by 8 bases and J by 3 bases, and 8 bases separated the two germline ends. The CDR3 sequence is 12 residues long. Here the CDR3 reads CASGTDGNTIYF. The CDR3 DNA reads TGTGCCAGCGGGACGGATGGAAACACCATATATTTT.

The V and J genes are TRBV12-3 or TRBV12-4 and TRBJ2-7, with 9 bases lining up with TRBD1. J was trimmed by 7 bases and V by 2 bases; bases with no gene match: 12. This CDR3 region has 16 residues. In DNA, the CDR3 is TGTGCCAGCAGTTTATCATTGACAGGGGGGCCTCTGGAGCAGTACTTC. Its translation: CASSLSLTGGPLEQYF.

This clonotype appeared many times. This rearrangement joins TRBV6-1 to TRBJ2-7, with D perhaps matching TRBD1 (6 bases). V lost 6 bases to trimming and J lost 2 bases, with 11 bases between them. In germline, CDR1 is MNHNS, CDR2 SASEGT. The CDR3 length is 13 residues. The CDR3 DNA follows: TGTGCCAGCAGAGGACAGCCTACCTACGAGCAGTACTTC. Encoded protein: CASRGQPTYEQYF.

The chain combines TRBV7-6 with TRBJ2-2, with D perhaps TRBD1 (6 bases). The CDR3 has 18 residues. The germline V and J ends were trimmed by 1 base and 0 bases, with 15 bases remaining between them. Per the germline V gene, CDR1 is SGHVS and CDR2 is FNYEAQ. This CDR3 is CASSLGAGDPPNTGELFF. CDR3 sequence (DNA): TGTGCCAGCAGCTTAGGGGCAGGGGACCCCCCGAACACCGGGGAGCTGTTTTTT.

In this sample, this clonotype turned up a few times. The chain recombines TRBV19 with TRBJ2-3; 9 bases are shared with TRBD2. The CDR3 is 17 amino acids. Germline V gene sequence: CDR1 LNHDA, CDR2 SQIVND (reference sequence). V shed 6 bases and J 2 bases; nucleotides not matched to a gene: 12. CDR3 protein: CASRAPLLAGDTDTQYF. As DNA, the CDR3 is TGTGCCAGTAGGGCCCCCCTCTTAGCGGGGGACACAGATACGCAGTATTTT.

The J gene is TRBJ1-4, the V gene TRBV4-1; no clear D gene. V lost 1 base to trimming and J lost 5 bases, with 17 bases between them. CDR1 and CDR2 from the germline V gene are MGHRA and YSYEKL. There are 17 residues in the CDR3. CDR3 sequence reads: CASSQVPPLGVNEKLFF. The CDR3 region has the DNA TGCGCCAGCAGCCAAGTTCCCCCACTGGGAGTCAATGAAAAACTGTTTTTT.

The chain carries TRBV11-3 and TRBJ2-3, with D perhaps given as TRBD1 or TRBD2 (5 bases each). Trimming left V 5 bases short and J 5 bases short, with 20 bases between. CDR1 is SGHNT, CDR2 YENEEA, per germline. This CDR3 region has 16 residues. The CDR3 bases are TGTGCCAGCAGCGGTAGGGTTTCCGGTGGGGGAGATACGCAGTATTTT. Amino acids: CASSGRVSGGGDTQYF.

The rearrangement uses TRBV19 and TRBJ2-3; 8 bases align to TRBD2. Losses at the gene ends were 6 bases for V and 10 bases for J; bases not matched to a gene: 6. CDR3 size: 12 residues. Germline V gives CDR1 LNHDA, CDR2 SQIVND (reference sequence). CDR3 nucleotide sequence: TGTGCCAGTAGCGGGGGGGCCGGCCCGCAGTATTTT. It codes for CASSGGAGPQYF.

The gene calls are TRBV7-6 and TRBJ1-1; 9 nucleotides match TRBD1. The CDR3 totals 14 residues. Germline V lookup: CDR1 SGHVS, CDR2 FNYEAQ. After removal of 5 bases from V and 5 bases from J, the junction contained 6 bases not matched to a gene. The CDR3 DNA reads as TGTGCCAGCAGCCGGGGACAGGGAGAGACTGAAGCTTTCTTT. Protein product: CASSRGQGETEAFF.

This clonotype was detected a few times. The chain carries TRBV7-9 and TRBJ2-7, with a possible D match to TRBD2 (5 bases). CDR1 is SEHNR, CDR2 FQNEAQ, per germline (reference sequence). The CDR3 extends over 13 amino acids. V lost 5 bases to trimming and J lost 2 bases, with 10 bases between them. The CDR3 DNA follows: TGTGCCAGCAGCCGAACTAGTCCCTACGAGCAGTACTTC. It translates to CASSRTSPYEQYF.

This sequence joins TRBV28 and TRBJ2-3; 12 bases fit TRBD2. With V trimmed by 6 bases and J by 6 bases, 7 bases remained unmatched. CDR1 and CDR2 from the germline V gene are MDHEN and SYDVKM. This CDR3 is 15 amino acids long. As DNA, the CDR3 is TGTGCCAGCAGAGTACTAGCGGGGGGATGGGATACGCAGTATTTT. The encoded protein is CASRVLAGGWDTQYF.

This clonotype was recorded a few times. The chain has TRBV12-3 or TRBV12-4 and TRBJ1-1; D not resolved. V lost 6 bases and J lost 5, with 16 bases in between. The CDR3 covers 14 residues. The DNA of the CDR3 is TGTGCCAGCAGGCGTGAGGGTAGTTTGACTGAAGCTTTCTTT. Translated, it gives CASRREGSLTEAFF.

This clonotype was seen a few times. The genes are TRBV27 and TRBJ2-2, with 10 bases fitting TRBD2. The V gene end was trimmed by 2 bases and the J gene end by 7 bases; junction bases not matched to a gene: 7. The CDR3 totals 16 residues. Germline loops: CDR1 MNHEY, CDR2 SMNVEV (reference sequence). The CDR3 DNA is TGTGCCAGCAGTTTAGCGCTAGCGGGGGTCCTCGGGGAGCTGTTTTTT. This codes for CASSLALAGVLGELFF.

This clonotype was recorded a few times. V is TRBV14 and J is TRBJ1-1; D might be TRBD1 (5 bases). Trimming took off 5 bases at V and 6 bases at J, with 13 bases between the two ends. The CDR3 loop spans 13 amino acids. In germline, CDR1 is SGHDN, CDR2 FVKESK. As DNA, the CDR3 is TGTGCCAGCAGCTACGACAGCAGGGCTGAAGCTTTCTTT. It codes for CASSYDSRAEAFF.

As concerns this clonotype: This may be a read error, as it is one base from a much larger clone. This chain joins TRBV7-6 and TRBJ2-1; no firm D call. This CDR3 comprises 15 residues. Germline V gene sequence: CDR1 SGHVS, CDR2 FNYEAQ. Trimming took 0 bases from V and 1 from J, leaving 7 bases between them. CDR3 sequence: CASSLATVSYNEQFF. CDR3 DNA: TGTGCCAGCAGCTTAGCGACCGTTTCCTACAATGAGCAGTTCTTC.

The chain couples TRBV9 to TRBJ2-1, with a possible D match to TRBD2 (6 bases). This CDR3 is 15 amino acids long. Trimming shortened V by 0 bases and J by 3 bases, and 10 bases separated the two germline ends. From germline, CDR1 is SGDLS and CDR2 YYNGEE. The CDR3 here is CASSVGDSFYNEQFF. The CDR3 DNA reads as TGTGCCAGCAGCGTAGGGGACTCCTTCTACAATGAGCAGTTCTTC.

This clonotype was counted at least ten times. The gene calls are TRBV7-6 and TRBJ2-5; TRBD2 agrees at 14 bases. The V gene's germline CDR1 is SGHVS and CDR2 FNYEAQ. Trimming cost V 1 base and J 3 bases; bases outside gene matches: 4. This CDR3 contains 17 residues. The chain's CDR3 is CASSLEGGLAGEETQYF. CDR3 nucleotides: TGTGCCAGCAGCTTAGAGGGGGGACTAGCGGGGGAAGAGACCCAGTACTTC.

The CDR3 loop reads CASSQTHVRSPLHF. The DNA of the CDR3 is TGTGCCAGCAGCCAAACTCATGTGAGATCACCCCTCCACTTT. This chain links TRBV7-9 with TRBJ1-6, with no clear D. CDR1 is SEHNR, CDR2 FQNEAQ, per germline (reference sequence). CDR3 length equals 14 residues. V was shortened by 5 bases and J by 10 bases, with 15 bases between the two germline ends.

The rearrangement uses TRBV27 and TRBJ2-7, with a possible D match to TRBD2 (6 bases). CDR3 length: 14 residues. With 2 bases removed from V and 3 bases from J, the gap between germline ends came to 11 bases. In germline, CDR1 is MNHEY, CDR2 SMNVEV (reference sequence). CDR3 sequence: CASSLKEAGYEQYV. Written as DNA, the CDR3 is TGTGCCAGCAGTTTAAAAGAAGCGGGCTACGAGCAGTACGTC.

The genes are TRBV4-1 and TRBJ2-2, with unresolved D. This CDR3 has 15 residues. Germline CDR1 MGHRA, CDR2 YSYEKL. The V and J ends lost 0 bases and 1 base respectively, with 6 bases between them. The CDR3 is CASSQDRLNTGELFF. The CDR3 nucleotides read TGCGCCAGCAGCCAAGATCGCCTGAACACCGGGGAGCTGTTTTTT.

In its sample, this clonotype was seen many times. The gene calls are TRBV12-3 or TRBV12-4 and TRBJ2-1; D unresolved. V was pared by 2 bases and J by 4 bases, with 9 bases between. The CDR3 spans 14 residues. CDR3 nucleotide sequence: TGTGCCAGCAGTTTAACTGGGCAGTACAATGAGCAGTTCTTC. Encoded protein: CASSLTGQYNEQFF.

The V call is TRBV6-5, the J call TRBJ1-5; TRBD1 aligns across 10 bases. The V gene's germline CDR1 is MNHEY and CDR2 SVGAGI. Trimming at V came to 6 bases and at J to 0 bases, leaving 8 bases not matched to a gene. The CDR3 sequence is 17 residues long. CDR3 DNA sequence: TGTGCCAGCAGCCCGGGACAGGGGCCCTTTAGCAATCAGCCCCAGCATTTT. The encoded protein is CASSPGQGPFSNQPQHF.

This clonotype was detected a few times. The rearrangement uses TRBV6-6 and TRBJ1-6; D is uncertain. The CDR3 is made up of 15 amino acids. Germline assignment: CDR1 MNHNY and CDR2 SVGAGI (reference sequence). Trimming took off 2 bases at V and 5 bases at J, with 10 bases between the two ends. CDR3 protein: CASSYVAAHNSPLHF. The CDR3, as DNA: TGTGCCAGCAGTTACGTGGCAGCCCATAATTCACCCCTCCACTTT.